This T cell receptor beta chain is from a study of cytomegalovirus exposure and HLA in healthy donors. These donors counted as nominally healthy when sampled, but unrecorded immune exposures were likely. The PCR used 60 Vbeta and 13 Jbeta primers. Sequenced by immunoSEQ multiplex PCR; TCRdb stores in-frame clones only, minus some. The sample carries approximately 160,000 clones, 65% to 80% recorded once. On this clone itself: The antigen remains undetermined.

Whole-study results and caveats: Later analysis suggested links between common viral pathogens and several top significant clusters. In vitro testing confirmed three CMV-associated chains as specific for CMV antigens. The study put 150 to 200 TCR beta chains on its list as cytomegalovirus-associated.

Germline V gene lookup returns CDR1 SGHRS and CDR2 YFSETQ. The CDR3 length is 15 residues. Trimming removed 4 bases from V and 11 bases from J; junction bases left unmatched: 12. This sequence joins TRBV5-1 and TRBJ1-4; 9 bases line up with TRBD1. The clonotype originates from a woman between 50 and 59 years old in good health and CMV-seropositive. Input material: PBMCs. CDR3 sequence reads: CASSMQQGAPDKLFF. The DNA for the CDR3 is TGCGCCAGCAGCATGCAACAGGGGGCGCCGGATAAACTGTTTTTT. The full variable domain, rest sourced from reference TRBV5-1 and TRBJ1-4, is KAGVTQTPRYLIKTRGQQVTLSCSPISGHRSVSWYQQTPGQGLQFLFEYFSETQRNKGNFPGRFSGRQFSNSRSEMNVSTLELGDSALYLCASSMQQGAPDKLFFGSGTQLSVL.